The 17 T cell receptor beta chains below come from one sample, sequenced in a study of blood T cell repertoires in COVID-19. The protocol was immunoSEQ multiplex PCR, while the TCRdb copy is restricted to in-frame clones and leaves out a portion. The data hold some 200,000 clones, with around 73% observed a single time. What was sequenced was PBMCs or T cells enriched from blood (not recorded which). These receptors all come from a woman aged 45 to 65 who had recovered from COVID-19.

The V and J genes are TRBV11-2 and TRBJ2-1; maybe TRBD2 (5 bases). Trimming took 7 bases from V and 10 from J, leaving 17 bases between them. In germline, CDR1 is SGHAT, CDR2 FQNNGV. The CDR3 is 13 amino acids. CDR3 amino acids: CASKLPDSTEQFF. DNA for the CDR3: TGTGCCAGCAAATTGCCGGACTCTACGGAGCAGTTCTTC.

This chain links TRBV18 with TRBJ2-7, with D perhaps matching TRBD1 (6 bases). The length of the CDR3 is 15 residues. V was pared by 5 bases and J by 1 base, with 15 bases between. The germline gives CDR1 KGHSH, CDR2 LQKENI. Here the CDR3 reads CASSGYGTSSYEQYF. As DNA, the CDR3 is TGTGCCAGCTCAGGCTACGGGACATCTTCCTACGAGCAGTACTTC. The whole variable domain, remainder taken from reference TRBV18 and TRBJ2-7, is NAGVMQNPRHLVRRRGQEARLRCSPMKGHSHVYWYRQLPEEGLKFMVYLQKENIIDESGMPKERFSAEFPKEGPSILRIQQVVRGDSAAYFCASSGYGTSSYEQYFGPGTRLTVT.

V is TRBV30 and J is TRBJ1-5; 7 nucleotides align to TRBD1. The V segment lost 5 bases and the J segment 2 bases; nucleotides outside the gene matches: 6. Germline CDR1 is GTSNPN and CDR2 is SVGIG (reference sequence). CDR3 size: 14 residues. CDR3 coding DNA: TGTGCCTGGGGTCGACAGGGTGGCAATCAGCCCCAGCATTTT. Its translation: CAWGRQGGNQPQHF.

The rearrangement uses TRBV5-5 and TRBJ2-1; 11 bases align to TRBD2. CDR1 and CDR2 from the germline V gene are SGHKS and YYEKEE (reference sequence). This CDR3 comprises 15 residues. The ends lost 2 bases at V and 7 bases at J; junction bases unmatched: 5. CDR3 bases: TGTGCCAGCAGCTTAACTAGCGGGAGATCTAATGAGCAGTTCTTC. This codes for CASSLTSGRSNEQFF.

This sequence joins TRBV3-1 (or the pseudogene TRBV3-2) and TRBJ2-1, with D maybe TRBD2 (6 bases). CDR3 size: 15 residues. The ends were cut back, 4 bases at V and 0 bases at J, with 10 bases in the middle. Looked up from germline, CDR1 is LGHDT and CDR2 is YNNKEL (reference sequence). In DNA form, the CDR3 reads TGTGCCAGCAGCCCGGCGGGAAGCTCCTACAATGAGCAGTTCTTC. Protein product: CASSPAGSSYNEQFF.

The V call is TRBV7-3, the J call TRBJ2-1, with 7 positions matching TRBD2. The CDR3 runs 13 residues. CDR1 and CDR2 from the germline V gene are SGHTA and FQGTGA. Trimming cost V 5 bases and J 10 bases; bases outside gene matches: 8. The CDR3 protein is CASSPVGEGEQFF. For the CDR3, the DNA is TGTGCCAGCAGCCCCGTGGGGGAGGGGGAGCAGTTCTTC. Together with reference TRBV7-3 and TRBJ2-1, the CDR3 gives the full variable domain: GAGVSQTPSNKVTEKGKYVELRCDPISGHTALYWYRQSLGQGPEFLIYFQGTGAADDSGLPNDRFFAVRPEGSVSTLKIQRTERGDSAVYLCASSPVGEGEQFFGPGTRLTVL.

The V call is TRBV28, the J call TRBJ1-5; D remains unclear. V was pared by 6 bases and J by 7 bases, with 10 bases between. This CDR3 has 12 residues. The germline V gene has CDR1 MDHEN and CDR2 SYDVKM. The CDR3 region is CASRLPGQPQHF. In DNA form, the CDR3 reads TGTGCCAGCAGACTCCCGGGGCAGCCCCAGCATTTT.

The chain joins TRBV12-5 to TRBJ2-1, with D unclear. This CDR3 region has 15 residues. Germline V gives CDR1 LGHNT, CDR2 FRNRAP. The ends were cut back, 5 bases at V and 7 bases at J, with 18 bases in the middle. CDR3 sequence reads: CASGPPAGQMNEQFF. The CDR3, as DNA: TGTGCTAGTGGTCCCCCTGCAGGCCAGATGAATGAGCAGTTCTTC.

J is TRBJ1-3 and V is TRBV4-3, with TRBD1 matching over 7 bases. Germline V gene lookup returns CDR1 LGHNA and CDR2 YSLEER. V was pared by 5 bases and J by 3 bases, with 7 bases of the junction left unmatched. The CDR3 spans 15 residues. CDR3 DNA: TGCGCCAGCAGCTACCGGGCAGGGGGTGGAAACACCATATATTTT. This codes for CASSYRAGGGNTIYF.

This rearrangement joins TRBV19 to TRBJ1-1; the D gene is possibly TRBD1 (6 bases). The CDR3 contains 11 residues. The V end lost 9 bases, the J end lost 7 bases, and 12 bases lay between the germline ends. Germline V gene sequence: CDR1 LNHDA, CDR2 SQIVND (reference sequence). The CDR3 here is CASGTFLEAFF. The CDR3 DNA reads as TGTGCCAGCGGGACATTCCTTGAAGCTTTCTTT. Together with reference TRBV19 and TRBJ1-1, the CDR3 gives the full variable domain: DGGITQSPKYLFRKEGQNVTLSCEQNLNHDAMYWYRQDPGQGLRLIYYSQIVNDFQKGDIAEGYSVSREKKESFPLTVTSAQKNPTAFYLCASGTFLEAFFGQGTRLTVV.

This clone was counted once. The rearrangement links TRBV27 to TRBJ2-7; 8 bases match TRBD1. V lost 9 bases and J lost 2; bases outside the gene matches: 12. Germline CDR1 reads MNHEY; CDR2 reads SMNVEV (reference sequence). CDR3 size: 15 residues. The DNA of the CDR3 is TGTGCCAGTTCGCCCCGGGACAGGTCCACCTACGAGCAGTACTTC. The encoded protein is CASSPRDRSTYEQYF.

The chain's CDR3 is CASSPLGDLGEQYF. CDR3 nucleotide sequence: TGTGCCAGCAGCCCCTTAGGGGACTTGGGCGAGCAGTACTTC. This chain links TRBV9 with TRBJ2-7; D perhaps matches TRBD2 (6 bases). Germline CDR1 and CDR2: SGDLS and YYNGEE. The length of the CDR3 is 14 residues. V was trimmed by 4 bases and J by 6 bases, leaving 17 bases between them.

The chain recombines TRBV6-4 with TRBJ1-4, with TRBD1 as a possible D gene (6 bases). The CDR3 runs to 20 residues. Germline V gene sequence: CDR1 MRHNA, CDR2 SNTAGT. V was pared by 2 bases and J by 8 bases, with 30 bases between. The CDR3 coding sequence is TGTGCCAGCAGTGACCCACTGGGACCCTCGCGGGGGGCGGTTAAGGAAAAACTGTTTTTT. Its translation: CASSDPLGPSRGAVKEKLFF.

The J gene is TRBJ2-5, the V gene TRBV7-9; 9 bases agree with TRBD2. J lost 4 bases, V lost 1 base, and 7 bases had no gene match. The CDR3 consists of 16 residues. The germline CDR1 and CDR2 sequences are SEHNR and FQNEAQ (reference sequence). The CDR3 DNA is TGTGCCAGCAGCTTAGATCGGCTAGCGGGATTAGAGACCCAGTACTTC. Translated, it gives CASSLDRLAGLETQYF. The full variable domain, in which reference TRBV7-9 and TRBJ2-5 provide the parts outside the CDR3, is DTGVSQNPRHKITKRGQNVTFRCDPISEHNRLYWYRQTLGQGPEFLTYFQNEAQLEKSRLLSDRFSAERPKGSFSTLEIQRTEQGDSAMYLCASSLDRLAGLETQYFGPGTRLLVL.

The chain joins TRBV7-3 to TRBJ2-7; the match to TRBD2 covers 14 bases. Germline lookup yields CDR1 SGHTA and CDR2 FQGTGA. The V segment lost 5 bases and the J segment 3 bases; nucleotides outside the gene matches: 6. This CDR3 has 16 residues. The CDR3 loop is CASSISGTSGSYEQYF. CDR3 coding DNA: TGTGCCAGCAGCATCTCCGGGACTAGCGGGAGCTACGAGCAGTACTTC.

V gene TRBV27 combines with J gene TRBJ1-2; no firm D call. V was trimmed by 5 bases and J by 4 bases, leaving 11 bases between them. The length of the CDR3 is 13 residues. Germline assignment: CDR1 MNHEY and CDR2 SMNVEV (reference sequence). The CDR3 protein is CASSPHGSYGYTF. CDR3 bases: TGTGCCAGCAGTCCGCATGGCAGCTATGGCTACACCTTC.

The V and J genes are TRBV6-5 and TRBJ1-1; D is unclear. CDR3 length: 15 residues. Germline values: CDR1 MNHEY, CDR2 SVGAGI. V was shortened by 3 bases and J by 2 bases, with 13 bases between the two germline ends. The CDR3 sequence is CASSYWASTNTEAFF. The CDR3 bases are TGTGCCAGCAGTTATTGGGCCAGCACTAACACTGAAGCTTTCTTT.